Below, 5 T cell receptor beta chains from the same sample are listed, as sequenced in a study of blood T cell repertoires in COVID-19. This table comes from immunoSEQ multiplex PCR, and its TCRdb copy is limited to in-frame clones, with some not included. The table includes under 200,000 clones, roughly four fifths detected once. Input material: peripheral blood. The receptors shown here come from a woman in her forties with acute or convalescent COVID-19.

This clone was seen a few times. This sequence joins TRBV6-5 and TRBJ1-5; D gene unclear. CDR3 length equals 12 residues. V lost 6 bases to trimming and J lost 9 bases, with 12 bases between them. Germline loops: CDR1 MNHEY, CDR2 SVGAGI. CDR3 protein: CASRGGRRPQHF. The CDR3 DNA sequence: TGTGCCAGCAGAGGAGGCCGTAGGCCCCAGCATTTT.

This rearrangement joins TRBV10-1 to TRBJ2-1; 8 bases are shared with TRBD2. CDR1 and CDR2 from the germline V gene are WNHNN and SYGVQD (reference sequence). V shed 10 bases and J 0 bases; nucleotides not matched to a gene: 8. This CDR3 spans 15 amino acids. CDR3 in amino acids: CATGGGRGSYNEQFF. The CDR3 DNA follows: TGCGCCACGGGAGGGGGGCGAGGCTCCTACAATGAGCAGTTCTTC.

The J gene is TRBJ2-3, the V gene TRBV19; no firm D call. Trimming removed 1 base from V and 3 bases from J, with 8 bases in between. Looked up from germline, CDR1 is LNHDA and CDR2 is SQIVND (reference sequence). This CDR3 is built from 14 residues. Here the CDR3 DNA reads TGTGCCAGTAGTATAGTTGGGCCTACAGATACGCAGTATTTT. It translates to CASSIVGPTDTQYF.

V gene TRBV15 combines with J gene TRBJ2-1; 7 positions agree with TRBD2. The CDR3 is 15 amino acids. V lost 6 bases and J lost 6; bases outside the gene matches: 11. Per the germline V gene, CDR1 is LNHNV and CDR2 is YYDKDF (reference sequence). The CDR3 region has the DNA TGTGCCACCAGGGGTGCCAGCGGGGTTACCAATGAGCAGTTCTTC. Translation gives CATRGASGVTNEQFF.

The rearrangement uses TRBV27 and TRBJ1-3; 10 nucleotides match TRBD1. This CDR3 spans 15 amino acids. J lost 8 bases, V lost 4 bases, and 8 bases had no gene match. Germline CDR1 is MNHEY and CDR2 is SMNVEV (reference sequence). The CDR3 DNA sequence: TGTGCCAGCAGTTCGGGACAGGGGATATTAGACACCATATATTTT. Residues: CASSSGQGILDTIYF.